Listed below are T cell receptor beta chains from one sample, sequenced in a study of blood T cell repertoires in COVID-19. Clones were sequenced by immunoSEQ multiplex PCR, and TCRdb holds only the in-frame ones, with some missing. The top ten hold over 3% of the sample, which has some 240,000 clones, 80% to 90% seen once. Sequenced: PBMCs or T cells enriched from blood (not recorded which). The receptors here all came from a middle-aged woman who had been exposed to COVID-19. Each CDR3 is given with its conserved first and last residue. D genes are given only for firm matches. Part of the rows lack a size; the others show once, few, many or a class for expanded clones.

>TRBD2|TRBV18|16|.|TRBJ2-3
TGTGCCAGCTCACCAATGGGGACTAGCCTCACAGATACGCAGTATTTT
CASSPMGTSLTDTQYF
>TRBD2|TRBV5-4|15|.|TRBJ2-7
TGTGCCAGCAGCCGGGGGGGGGCCAGCTCCTACGAGCAGTACTTC
CASSRGGASSYEQYF
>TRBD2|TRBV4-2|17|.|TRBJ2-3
TGTGCCAGCAGCCAAGGCCTAGCGGGGGGGCGGACAGATACGCAGTATTTT
CASSQGLAGGRTDTQYF
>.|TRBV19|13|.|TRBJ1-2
TGTGCCAGTAGTATAGTATTCGGGGATGGCTACACCTTC
CASSIVFGDGYTF
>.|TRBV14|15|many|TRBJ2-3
TGTGCCAGCAGCCTGGTGGGCGGGTTCACAGATACGCAGTATTTT
CASSLVGGFTDTQYF
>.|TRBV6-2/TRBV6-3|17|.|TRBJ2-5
TGTGCCAGCAGCCCCCATTTCGGAGGTAGACACCAAGAGACCCAGTACTTC
CASSPHFGGRHQETQYF
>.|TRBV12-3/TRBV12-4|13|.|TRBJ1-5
TGTGCCAGCAGTTTAAGGGGAGGGAGGCCCCAGCATTTT
CASSLRGGRPQHF
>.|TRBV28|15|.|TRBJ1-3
TGTGCCAGCAGTGTATTAACAGGGCCTGGAAACACCATATATTTT
CASSVLTGPGNTIYF
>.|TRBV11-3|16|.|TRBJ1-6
TGTGCCAGCAGCTTTTCCGGGGGGCTAATAGGATCACCCCTCCACTTT
CASSFSGGLIGSPLHF
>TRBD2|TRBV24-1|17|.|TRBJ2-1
TGTGCCACCAGTGAAACTGGACTAGCGGGACCCTACAATGAGCAGTTCTTC
CATSETGLAGPYNEQFF